Below, one T cell receptor beta chain is given with its context. The CDR3 runs to 15 residues. Trimming removed 6 bases from V and 0 bases from J, with 12 bases in between. Per the germline V gene, CDR1 is MNHEY and CDR2 is SMNVEV (reference sequence). Those enrolled, adults aged about 18 to 89 years, came from under 25 US areas. This sample is drawn from a study of blood T cell repertoires in COVID-19. Study processing details: Amplification from reference gene primers served as the basis for estimated nucleated cell counts. TCRdb keeps only in-frame clones here, not all; method: immunoSEQ multiplex PCR. V, J and clone size reflect that table, while D and trimming were determined from the DNA. In the table there are 350,000 or so clones, under 95% of which are singletons.

The sample was PBMCs or T cells enriched from blood (not recorded which). The receptor was derived from a woman in her twenties or thirties who had recovered from COVID-19. The chain joins TRBV27 to TRBJ2-1; D is uncertain. CDR3 region: CASSFSLLSYNEQFF. The CDR3 DNA is TGTGCCAGCAGCTTTAGTCTACTCTCCTACAATGAGCAGTTCTTC.